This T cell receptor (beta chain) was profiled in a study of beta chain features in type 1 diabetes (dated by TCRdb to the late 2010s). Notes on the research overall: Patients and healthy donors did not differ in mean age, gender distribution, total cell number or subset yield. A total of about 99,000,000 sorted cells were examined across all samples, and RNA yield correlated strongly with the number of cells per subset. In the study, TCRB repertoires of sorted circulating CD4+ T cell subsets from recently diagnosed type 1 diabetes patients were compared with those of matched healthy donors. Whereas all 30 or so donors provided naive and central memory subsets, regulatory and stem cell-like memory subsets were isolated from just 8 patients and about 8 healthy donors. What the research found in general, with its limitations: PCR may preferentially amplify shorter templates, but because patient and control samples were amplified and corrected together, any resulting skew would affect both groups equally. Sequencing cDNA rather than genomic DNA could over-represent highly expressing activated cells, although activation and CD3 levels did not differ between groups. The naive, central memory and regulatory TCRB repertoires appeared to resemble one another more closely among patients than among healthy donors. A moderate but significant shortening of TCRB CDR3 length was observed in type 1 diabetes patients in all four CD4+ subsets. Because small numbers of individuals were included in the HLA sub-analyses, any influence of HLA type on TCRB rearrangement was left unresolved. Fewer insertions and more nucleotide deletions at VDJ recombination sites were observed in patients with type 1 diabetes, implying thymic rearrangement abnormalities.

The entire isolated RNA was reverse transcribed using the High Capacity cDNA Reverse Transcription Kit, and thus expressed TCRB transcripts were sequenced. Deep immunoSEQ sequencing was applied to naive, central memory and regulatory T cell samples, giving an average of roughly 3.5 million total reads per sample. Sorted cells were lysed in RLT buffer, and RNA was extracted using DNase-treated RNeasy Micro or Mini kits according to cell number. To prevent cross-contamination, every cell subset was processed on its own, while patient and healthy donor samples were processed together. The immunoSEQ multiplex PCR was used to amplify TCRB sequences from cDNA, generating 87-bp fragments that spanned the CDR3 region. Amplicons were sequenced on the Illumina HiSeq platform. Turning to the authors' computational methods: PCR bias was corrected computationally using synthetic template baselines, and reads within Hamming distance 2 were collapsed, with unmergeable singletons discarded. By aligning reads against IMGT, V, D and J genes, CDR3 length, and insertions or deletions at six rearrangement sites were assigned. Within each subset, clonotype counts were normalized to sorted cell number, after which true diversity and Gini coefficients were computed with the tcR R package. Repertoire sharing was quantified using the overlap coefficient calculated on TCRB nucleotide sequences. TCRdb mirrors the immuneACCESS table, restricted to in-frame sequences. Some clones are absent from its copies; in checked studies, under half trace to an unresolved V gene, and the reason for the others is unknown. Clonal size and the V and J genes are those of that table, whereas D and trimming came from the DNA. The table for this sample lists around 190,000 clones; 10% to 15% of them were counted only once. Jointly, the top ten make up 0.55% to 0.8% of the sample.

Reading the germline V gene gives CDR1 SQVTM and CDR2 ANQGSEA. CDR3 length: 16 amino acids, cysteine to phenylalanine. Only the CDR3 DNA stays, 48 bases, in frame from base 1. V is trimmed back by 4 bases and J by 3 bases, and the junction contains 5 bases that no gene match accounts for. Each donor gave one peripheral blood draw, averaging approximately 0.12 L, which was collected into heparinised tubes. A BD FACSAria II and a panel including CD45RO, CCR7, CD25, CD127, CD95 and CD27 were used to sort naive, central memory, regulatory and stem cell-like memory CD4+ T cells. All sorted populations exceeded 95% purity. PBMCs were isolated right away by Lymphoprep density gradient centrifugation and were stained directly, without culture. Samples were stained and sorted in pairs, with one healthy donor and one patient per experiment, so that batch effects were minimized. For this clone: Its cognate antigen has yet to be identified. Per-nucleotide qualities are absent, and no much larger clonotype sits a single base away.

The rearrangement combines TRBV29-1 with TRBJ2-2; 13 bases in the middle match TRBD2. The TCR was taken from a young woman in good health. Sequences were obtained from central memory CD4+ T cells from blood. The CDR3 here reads CSVGTSGSTDTGELFF. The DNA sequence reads TGCAGCGTTGGGACTAGCGGGAGTACGGACACCGGGGAGCTGTTTTTT.